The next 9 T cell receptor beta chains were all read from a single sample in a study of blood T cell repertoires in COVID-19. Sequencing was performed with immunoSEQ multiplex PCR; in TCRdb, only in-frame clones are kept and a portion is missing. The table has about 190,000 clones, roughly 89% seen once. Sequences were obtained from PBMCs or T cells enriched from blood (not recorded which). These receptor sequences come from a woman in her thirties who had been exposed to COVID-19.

The CDR3 reads CATSRDRSNYEQYF. CDR3 coding DNA: TGTGCCACCAGCAGAGATCGGTCGAACTACGAGCAGTACTTC. The rearrangement joins TRBV15 to TRBJ2-7, with D unclear. Trimming took 0 bases from V and 3 from J, leaving 9 bases between them. Germline CDR1 and CDR2: LNHNV and YYDKDF (reference sequence). This CDR3 is built from 14 residues. Based on the CDR3 plus reference TRBV15 and TRBJ2-7, the full variable domain is DAMVIQNPRYQVTQFGKPVTLSCSQTLNHNVMYWYQQKSSQAPKLLFHYYDKDFNNEADTPDNFQSRRPNTSFCFLDIRSPGLGDTAMYLCATSRDRSNYEQYFGPGTRLTVT.

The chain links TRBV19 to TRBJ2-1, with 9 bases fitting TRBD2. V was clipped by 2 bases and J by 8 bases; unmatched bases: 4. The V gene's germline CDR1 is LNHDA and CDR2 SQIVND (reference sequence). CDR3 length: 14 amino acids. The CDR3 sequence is CASSIPGLADEQFF. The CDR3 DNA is TGTGCCAGTAGTATACCGGGACTAGCCGATGAGCAGTTCTTC.

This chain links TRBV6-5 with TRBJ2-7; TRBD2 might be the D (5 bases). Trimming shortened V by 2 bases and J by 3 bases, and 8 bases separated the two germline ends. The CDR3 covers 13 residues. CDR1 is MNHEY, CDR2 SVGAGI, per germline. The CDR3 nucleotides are TGTGCCAGCAGTTACGGGAGTCGCTACGAGCAGTACTTC. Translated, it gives CASSYGSRYEQYF.

CDR3 protein: CANQTASYEQYF. In nucleotides, the CDR3 is TGTGCCAATCAGACAGCCTCCTACGAGCAGTACTTC. The J gene is TRBJ2-7, the V gene TRBV2, with D perhaps matching TRBD1 (5 bases). The CDR3 is 12 amino acids. Germline CDR1 reads SNHLY; CDR2 reads FYNNEI. Deletions cut 10 bases from V and 0 bases from J, with 10 bases between.

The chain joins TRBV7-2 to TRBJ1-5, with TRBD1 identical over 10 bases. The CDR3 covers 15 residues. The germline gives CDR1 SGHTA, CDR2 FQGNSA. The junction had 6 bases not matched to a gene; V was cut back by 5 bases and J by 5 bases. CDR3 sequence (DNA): TGTGCCAGCAGCCGTTCCGGGACAGGGGATCAGCCCCAGCATTTT. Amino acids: CASSRSGTGDQPQHF.

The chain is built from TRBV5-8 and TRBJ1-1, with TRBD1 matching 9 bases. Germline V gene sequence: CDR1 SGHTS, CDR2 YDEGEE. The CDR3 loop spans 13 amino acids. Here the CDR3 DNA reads TGTGATTCGAGGGACAGGGAAAAGGGAAAAGCTTTCTTT. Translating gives CDSRDREKGKAFF. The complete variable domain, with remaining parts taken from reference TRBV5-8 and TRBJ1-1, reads EAGVTQSPTHLIKTRGQQATLRCSPISGHTSVYWYQQALGLGLQFLLWYDEGEERNRGNFPPRFSGRQFPNYSSELNVNALELEDSALYLCDSRDREKGKAFFGQGTRLTVV.

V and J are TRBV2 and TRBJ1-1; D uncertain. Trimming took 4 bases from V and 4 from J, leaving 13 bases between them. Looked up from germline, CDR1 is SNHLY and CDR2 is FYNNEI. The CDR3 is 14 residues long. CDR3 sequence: CASSGAREGTEAFF. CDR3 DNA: TGTGCCAGCAGTGGGGCCCGGGAGGGCACTGAAGCTTTCTTT.

CDR3 coding DNA: TGTGCCAGCAGCACGGGACAGGGAACTGAAGCTTTCTTT. Its translation: CASSTGQGTEAFF. The rearrangement joins TRBV7-9 to TRBJ1-1, with 9 bases identical to TRBD1. Germline V gene lookup returns CDR1 SEHNR and CDR2 FQNEAQ (reference sequence). This CDR3 contains 13 residues. Trimming at V came to 5 bases and at J to 5 bases, leaving 3 bases not matched to a gene.

CDR3 amino acids: CASSPGQGAGNEKLFF. The DNA for the CDR3 is TGTGCCAGCAGCCCGGGACAGGGGGCTGGGAATGAAAAACTGTTTTTT. V usage is TRBV13 and J usage is TRBJ1-4, with 12 bases lining up with TRBD1. The CDR3 sequence is 16 residues long. Germline trimming cut 5 bases from V and 5 bases from J; bases unmatched to any gene: 6. Per germline, CDR1 PRHDT and CDR2 FYEKMQ (reference sequence).